These T cell receptor beta chains were read from a single sample in a study of molecular identifiers for immune sequencing clone quantification. Each CDR3 protein gets one entry after TCRdb re-called the PCR reads with MiXCR. The profile shows under 650,000 distinct CDR3 sequences, nearly 20% of them singletons. Sample: naive CD8+ T cells from blood, with Jurkat cell RNA spiked in. The receptors originated from a human donor in good health. Some libraries in this study had Jurkat cell RNA spiked in. CDR3s include the opening cysteine and the closing phenylalanine or tryptophan. Each record gives: CDR3 protein, CDR3 DNA, V gene, D gene, clone size, J gene. D genes are given only for firm matches. Clone size, where shown, is once, few, many, or a class for clones that have expanded.

CASSPTGLAVSYEQYF	TGTGCCAGCAGTCCGACGGGACTAGCGGTCTCCTACGAGCAGTACTTC	TRBV6-2/TRBV6-3	TRBD2	-	TRBJ2-7
CASSLGLAGELTDTQYF	TGTGCCAGCAGCTTAGGGTTGGCGGGAGAACTCACAGATACGCAGTATTTT	TRBV7-2	TRBD2	many	TRBJ2-3
CASSLGTDRGGFTDTQYF	TGTGCCAGCAGCTTAGGTACAGACCGGGGGGGATTCACAGATACGCAGTATTTT	TRBV7-2	TRBD2	many	TRBJ2-3
CASSADRGDLVNTEAFF	TGTGCCAGTAGTGCGGACAGGGGGGATTTGGTGAACACTGAAGCTTTCTTT	TRBV19	TRBD1	many	TRBJ1-1
CASSLSRGYWTEAFF	TGTGCCAGCAGTTTATCTAGGGGTTATTGGACTGAAGCTTTCTTT	TRBV27	-	many	TRBJ1-1
CASSFSGAGNEQFF	TGTGCCAGCAGTTTCTCAGGGGCGGGAAATGAGCAGTTCTTC	TRBV12-3/TRBV12-4	-	many	TRBJ2-1
CASSPPRDGYTF	TGTGCCAGCAGTCCACCCAGGGATGGCTACACCTTC	TRBV12-3/TRBV12-4	-	few	TRBJ1-2
CASSLGLGQGTDTQYF	TGTGCCAGCAGCCTGGGGTTGGGACAGGGCACAGATACGCAGTATTTT	TRBV7-9	TRBD1	-	TRBJ2-3
CASSILTGNSYEQYF	TGTGCCAGTAGCATACTGACAGGGAACTCCTACGAGCAGTACTTC	TRBV19	TRBD1	-	TRBJ2-7
CASSQDTIREQYF	TGCGCCAGCAGCCAAGATACGATTCGGGAGCAGTACTTC	TRBV4-3	-	many	TRBJ2-7
CSAKNIAEQYF	TGCAGTGCTAAAAACATCGCCGAGCAGTACTTC	TRBV20-1	-	many	TRBJ2-7
CSASDTGGLMNTEAFF	TGCAGTGCTAGTGACACAGGGGGATTAATGAACACTGAAGCTTTCTTT	TRBV20-1	TRBD1	many	TRBJ1-1
CASSIETGSSYEQYF	TGTGCCAGTAGTATAGAAACAGGGAGCTCCTACGAGCAGTACTTC	TRBV19	-	many	TRBJ2-7
CASSLSYQETQYF	TGTGCCAGCAGTTTATCGTACCAAGAGACCCAGTACTTC	TRBV27	-	many	TRBJ2-5
CASSLGGSETQYF	TGTGCCAGCAGCTTGGGCGGGTCCGAGACCCAGTACTTC	TRBV13	-	many	TRBJ2-5
CASSPDTYSNQPQHF	TGTGCCAGCAGTCCGGACACCTATAGCAATCAGCCCCAGCATTTT	TRBV6-5	-	many	TRBJ1-5
CASSQREANQPQHF	TGTGCCAGCAGCCAAAGGGAGGCTAATCAGCCCCAGCATTTT	TRBV28	-	many	TRBJ1-5
CASSFRQPEAFF	TGTGCCAGCAGCTTCAGACAGCCCGAAGCTTTCTTT	TRBV7-9	-	many	TRBJ1-1
CASSFGTAYGYTF	TGTGCCAGTAGTTTCGGGACAGCTTATGGCTACACCTTC	TRBV19	TRBD1	many	TRBJ1-2
CASSLFGTPTYNEQFF	TGTGCCAGCAGCTTGTTCGGGACACCCACCTACAATGAGCAGTTCTTC	TRBV5-5	-	few	TRBJ2-1
CASARAGAGELFF	TGTGCCAGCGCAAGGGCAGGGGCCGGGGAGCTGTTTTTT	TRBV7-6	-	many	TRBJ2-2
CASSLFSPRNTEAFF	TGTGCCAGCAGCTTGTTTAGCCCGAGGAACACTGAAGCTTTCTTT	TRBV5-4	-	few	TRBJ1-1
CASRSQGTDTQYF	TGTGCCAGCAGGTCACAGGGCACAGATACGCAGTATTTT	TRBV28	-	many	TRBJ2-3
CAYSDASNQPQHF	TGTGCCTACTCAGACGCTAGCAATCAGCCCCAGCATTTT	TRBV30	-	many	TRBJ1-5
CAWSYINTEAFF	TGTGCCTGGAGTTATATTAACACTGAAGCTTTCTTT	TRBV30	-	many	TRBJ1-1
CASSPVAEWEQYF	TGTGCCAGCAGCCCGGTGGCCGAATGGGAGCAGTACTTC	TRBV5-5	-	many	TRBJ2-7
CASRDSYSNQPQHF	TGTGCCAGCAGGGACAGCTATAGCAATCAGCCCCAGCATTTT	TRBV7-9	-	many	TRBJ1-5
CAGWDVAEKLFF	TGTGCCGGGTGGGACGTGGCGGAAAAACTGTTTTTT	TRBV30	-	few	TRBJ1-4
CASSMASTDTQYF	TGTGCCAGCAGCATGGCCAGCACAGATACGCAGTATTTT	TRBV16	-	many	TRBJ2-3
CASSERTYASYEQYF	TGTGCCAGCAGTGAAAGGACTTATGCCTCCTACGAGCAGTACTTC	TRBV6-1	-	few	TRBJ2-7
CASSVLQAYGYAF	TGTGCCAGCAGTGTCCTACAGGCCTATGGCTACGCCTTC	TRBV12-3/TRBV12-4	-	few	TRBJ1-2
CASSLGPETQYF	TGTGCCAGCAGCTTAGGGCCTGAGACCCAGTACTTC	TRBV11-2	-	many	TRBJ2-5
CASSPEQLRNTEAFF	TGCGCCAGCAGCCCGGAACAGCTACGGAACACTGAAGCTTTCTTT	TRBV5-1	-	few	TRBJ1-1
CASSFFRDSYGYTF	TGTGCCAGCAGTTTCTTTCGAGACAGCTATGGCTACACCTTC	TRBV12-3/TRBV12-4	-	-	TRBJ1-2
CASSTGGQAYEQYF	TGTGCCAGCAGTACGGGGGGTCAAGCCTACGAGCAGTACTTC	TRBV28	TRBD2	many	TRBJ2-7
CAWSGRDTQYF	TGTGCCTGGAGTGGACGAGATACGCAGTATTTT	TRBV30	-	few	TRBJ2-3
CASRAEGAYNEQFF	TGTGCCAGCAGGGCGGAGGGGGCCTACAATGAGCAGTTCTTC	TRBV27	-	many	TRBJ2-1
CASSLTSQNTEAFF	TGTGCCAGCAGCCTCACCTCACAGAACACTGAAGCTTTCTTT	TRBV6-2/TRBV6-3	-	many	TRBJ1-1
CASSSTRTVSNQPQHF	TGTGCCAGCAGTTCAACAAGGACAGTTAGCAATCAGCCCCAGCATTTT	TRBV28	-	many	TRBJ1-5
CASSSRDRDTEAFF	TGTGCCAGCAGCTCCCGGGACAGGGACACTGAAGCTTTCTTT	TRBV7-9	TRBD1	many	TRBJ1-1
CASDRVTGSYEQYF	TGTGCCTCGGACAGGGTTACCGGCTCCTACGAGCAGTACTTC	TRBV28	TRBD1	few	TRBJ2-7
CASSLVPESNYGYTF	TGTGCCAGCAGCTTAGTTCCGGAATCTAACTATGGCTACACCTTC	TRBV7-9	-	-	TRBJ1-2
CASSQVNTPSGYGELFF	TGCGCCAGCAGCCAAGTGAATACCCCCTCCGGGTACGGGGAGCTGTTTTTT	TRBV4-3	-	many	TRBJ2-2
CAGSPAADTQYF	TGTGCCGGCTCACCAGCGGCAGATACGCAGTATTTT	TRBV18	-	-	TRBJ2-3
CASSLGAGEIYEQYF	TGTGCCAGCAGCTTAGGGGCAGGGGAAATATACGAGCAGTACTTC	TRBV11-2	-	few	TRBJ2-7
CASSPLPGESSTDTQYF	TGTGCCAGCAGTCCCCTGCCGGGAGAGTCTAGCACAGATACGCAGTATTTT	TRBV28	-	many	TRBJ2-3
CASSQEVFERVNNEQFF	TGTGCCAGCAGCCAAGAGGTTTTTGAGCGCGTAAACAATGAGCAGTTCTTC	TRBV14	-	few	TRBJ2-1
CASSQETGGPYEQYF	TGCGCCAGCAGCCAAGAAACAGGGGGCCCCTACGAGCAGTACTTC	TRBV4-1	TRBD1	few	TRBJ2-7
CASSYPGQFYEQYF	TGTGCCAGCAGTTATCCGGGACAGTTCTACGAGCAGTACTTC	TRBV6-2/TRBV6-3	TRBD1	many	TRBJ2-7
CASSFGTPPNEQYF	TGCGCCAGCAGCTTCGGGACCCCCCCCAACGAGCAGTACTTC	TRBV5-1	-	-	TRBJ2-7
CASSFTGARGETQYF	TGTGCCAGCAGTTTTACCGGGGCTAGAGGAGAGACCCAGTACTTC	TRBV28	-	many	TRBJ2-5
CSAGGGYGYTF	TGCAGTGCTGGAGGGGGCTATGGCTACACCTTC	TRBV20-1	-	few	TRBJ1-2
CASSSLPPGTGRAYEQYF	TGTGCCAGCAGTTCCTTGCCTCCCGGGACAGGCCGAGCCTACGAGCAGTACTTC	TRBV28	TRBD1	many	TRBJ2-7
CASSLGSAGLETQYF	TGTGCCAGCAGTTTGGGTTCAGCAGGGCTAGAGACCCAGTACTTC	TRBV12-3/TRBV12-4	-	-	TRBJ2-5
CASSFTQALNTEAFF	TGCGCCAGCAGCTTTACACAGGCATTGAACACTGAAGCTTTCTTT	TRBV5-1	-	many	TRBJ1-1